Included here is one TCR beta chain sequence, with context. The data belong to a study of blood T cell repertoires in COVID-19. Background on the study: COVID-19 samples collected from the United States, Italy and Spain covered acute and convalescent phases. Sources were T cells, B-cell-depleted T cells, or PBMCs; the material itself was cDNA or gDNA.

Study processing details: Quantification of nucleated cells was approximated via reference gene primer amplification. Clones were read by immunoSEQ multiplex PCR, and TCRdb kept only the in-frame ones, dropping some. That table is the source of V, J and clone size, and D and trimming were worked out from the DNA. The sample shows 200,000 to 300,000 clones, approximately 86% of them seen only once. The V end was cut by 6 bases, the J end by 3 bases, with 11 bases between. The CDR3 loop spans 13 amino acids. The germline gives CDR1 MDHEN, CDR2 SYDVKM. The origin of this receptor is a man aged 60-69 years who had recovered from COVID-19. The chain recombines TRBV28 with TRBJ1-1; maybe TRBD1 (5 bases). Sequencing used peripheral blood. Written as DNA, the CDR3 is TGTGCCAGCAGCCCCCGGGGGTACACTGAAGCTTTCTTT. This gives the protein CASSPRGYTEAFF.